The next 10 T cell receptor beta chains were all read from a single sample in a study of blood T cell repertoires in COVID-19. Libraries were prepared by immunoSEQ multiplex PCR; TCRdb keeps only in-frame clonotypes and omits some of them. There are more than 400,000 clones in the sample; 75% to 90% occur only once, and approximately 3.2% lies in the top ten. Sample: peripheral blood. These receptors originate from a human donor in a cohort sampled during active COVID-19.

V gene TRBV7-2 combines with J gene TRBJ2-6, with D perhaps matching TRBD1 (5 bases). There are 15 residues in the CDR3. Germline V lookup: CDR1 SGHTA, CDR2 FQGNSA. The ends were cut back, 3 bases at V and 4 bases at J, with 10 bases in the middle. The CDR3 is CASSFYRSGANVLTF. CDR3 nucleotide sequence: TGTGCCAGCAGCTTTTACAGGTCGGGGGCCAACGTCCTGACTTTC.

V usage is TRBV9 and J usage is TRBJ2-6; 11 bases map to TRBD1. Per the germline V gene, CDR1 is SGDLS and CDR2 is YYNGEE. V was clipped by 1 base and J by 1 base; unmatched bases: 7. This CDR3 has 19 amino acids. CDR3: CASSVSLGQGASGANVLTF. The CDR3 DNA sequence: TGTGCCAGCAGCGTATCCCTAGGACAGGGGGCTTCTGGGGCCAACGTCCTGACTTTC.

The gene calls are TRBV28 and TRBJ2-3; 11 bases match TRBD2. The germline CDR1 and CDR2 sequences are MDHEN and SYDVKM. The junction had 3 bases not matched to a gene; V was cut back by 6 bases and J by 10 bases. There are 12 residues in the CDR3. This CDR3 reads CASRVSGRAQYF. CDR3 nucleotide sequence: TGTGCCAGCAGAGTTAGCGGGAGGGCGCAGTATTTT.

This clone has just one count. V gene TRBV18 combines with J gene TRBJ2-7; perhaps TRBD1 as D (6 bases). The V end lost 5 bases, the J end lost 3 bases, and 8 bases lay between the germline ends. CDR3 size: 12 residues. Germline CDR1 and CDR2: KGHSH and LQKENI. The CDR3 DNA sequence: TGTGCCAGCTCAGGGGACAACTACGAGCAGTACTTC. Translated, it gives CASSGDNYEQYF.

The V call is TRBV5-5, the J call TRBJ2-6; TRBD1 agrees at 8 bases. The CDR3 spans 20 residues. Germline V gene lookup returns CDR1 SGHKS and CDR2 YYEKEE (reference sequence). The trim removed 1 base at V and 0 bases at J, leaving 12 bases unmatched. The CDR3 sequence: CASSLHLGQGLSSGANVLTF. The CDR3 DNA is TGTGCCAGCAGCTTGCATCTCGGACAGGGTTTATCCTCTGGGGCCAACGTCCTGACTTTC.

The gene calls are TRBV11-1 and TRBJ2-6, with D perhaps matching TRBD1 (5 bases). The CDR3 consists of 18 residues. Germline lookup yields CDR1 SGHAT and CDR2 FQDESV (reference sequence). Trimming took 0 bases from V and 0 from J, leaving 12 bases between them. The CDR3 coding sequence is TGTGCCAGCAGCTTAGCTTATGGGGCCACCTCTGGGGCCAACGTCCTGACTTTC. It encodes CASSLAYGATSGANVLTF.

The chain recombines TRBV21-1 with TRBJ2-7; no check of the table's D call, TRBD1, against the DNA was made. TRBV21-1 is listed as a pseudogene. The CDR3 consists of 17 residues. CDR3 nucleotides: TGTGCCAGCAGCAAAGGGACAGGACAGGTGGTCACCTACGAGCAGTACTTC. Amino acid sequence: CASSKGTGQVVTYEQYF.

The chain recombines TRBV30 with TRBJ2-7; TRBD2 aligns across 10 bases. After removal of 1 base from V and 1 base from J, the junction contained 4 bases not matched to a gene. CDR1 is GTSNPN and CDR2 is SVGIG in the germline V gene (reference sequence). The CDR3 spans 15 residues. The CDR3 here is CAWSGLAGASYEQYF. Written as DNA, the CDR3 is TGTGCCTGGAGTGGGCTAGCGGGAGCGTCCTACGAGCAGTACTTC.

The chain employs TRBV6-6 and TRBJ2-7; 7 bases are shared with TRBD2. Germline CDR1 reads MNHNY; CDR2 reads SVGAGI (reference sequence). The CDR3 sequence is 14 residues long. Unmatched junction bases numbered 7, after V lost 6 bases and J lost 2 bases. Written as DNA, the CDR3 is TGTGCCAGCAGCCGCCTAGCGGATACCTACGAGCAGTACTTC. It is translated as CASSRLADTYEQYF.

The chain employs TRBV19 and TRBJ1-1, with unresolved D. The CDR3 is 10 residues long. V was shortened by 10 bases and J by 10 bases, with 13 bases between the two germline ends. Germline-derived CDR1 and CDR2 are LNHDA and SQIVND (reference sequence). The CDR3 region is CATGGGVAFF. The CDR3 bases are TGTGCCACAGGTGGAGGCGTAGCTTTCTTT.